The 22 T cell receptor beta chains below all came from one sample that was sequenced in a study of CD8+ T cells in alopecia areata. TCR sequencing used cDNA made by reverse transcription of extracted RNA. Sequencing used immunoSEQ multiplex PCR; TCRdb keeps in-frame clones, though not all of them. The repertoire has approximately 100,000 clones, roughly half of them found once; the top ten carry about 9%. Sequencing was performed on CD4+ T cells sorted from blood. The receptor source for this set is a human donor in good health.

This clone was detected once. At one of its ends the junction is not consistent with the germline gene, which may arise from a read error. The genes are TRBV4-2 and TRBJ2-7; 8 nucleotides line up with TRBD2. The germline gives CDR1 LGHNA, CDR2 YNFKEQ. The CDR3 loop spans 17 amino acids. The CDR3 DNA reads as TGTGCCAGCAGCCCCCGGGGGGGTAACAGGGAGATGAACGAGCAGCACTTC. Its translation is CASSPRGGNREMNEQHF.

The chain couples TRBV6-5 to TRBJ1-5; D is unclear. V lost 6 bases to trimming and J lost 3 bases, with 12 bases between them. Germline assignment: CDR1 MNHEY and CDR2 SVGAGI. The CDR3 sequence is 14 residues long. The CDR3 protein is CASSPRNLNQPQHF. DNA of the CDR3: TGTGCCAGCAGCCCGCGGAACCTCAATCAGCCCCAGCATTTT.

V is TRBV5-6 and J is TRBJ2-7, with a possible D match to TRBD2 (6 bases). V was clipped by 1 base and J by 4 bases, with 21 bases between them. CDR1 is SGHDT and CDR2 is YYEEEE in the germline V gene. The CDR3 consists of 17 residues. In nucleotides, the CDR3 is TGTGCCAGCAGCTTGACGGCTAGCGCCTACCCGGCATACGAGCAGTACTTC. Translated: CASSLTASAYPAYEQYF. Together with reference TRBV5-6 and TRBJ2-7, the CDR3 gives the full variable domain: DAGVTQSPTHLIKTRGQQVTLRCSPKSGHDTVSWYQQALGQGPQFIFQYYEEEERQRGNFPDRFSGHQFPNYSSELNVNALLLGDSALYLCASSLTASAYPAYEQYFGPGTRLTVT.

A few counts support this clone. CDR3 protein: CASSLGDRGRGETQYF. The CDR3 DNA reads as TGTGCCAGCAGCTTAGGCGACAGGGGGCGTGGAGAGACCCAGTACTTC. V gene TRBV7-9 combines with J gene TRBJ2-5; 10 bases align to TRBD1. The V gene end was trimmed by 1 base and the J gene end by 4 bases; junction bases not matched to a gene: 6. The CDR3 totals 16 residues. The germline CDR1 and CDR2 sequences are SEHNR and FQNEAQ (reference sequence). The full variable domain, rest sourced from reference TRBV7-9 and TRBJ2-5, is DTGVSQNPRHKITKRGQNVTFRCDPISEHNRLYWYRQTLGQGPEFLTYFQNEAQLEKSRLLSDRFSAERPKGSFSTLEIQRTEQGDSAMYLCASSLGDRGRGETQYFGPGTRLLVL.

V and J are TRBV2 and TRBJ2-7, with D maybe TRBD1 (5 bases). From germline, CDR1 is SNHLY and CDR2 FYNNEI. This CDR3 region has 12 residues. V was trimmed by 2 bases and J by 3 bases, leaving 5 bases between them. CDR3 sequence: CASSEQGYEQYF. The CDR3 bases are TGTGCCAGCAGTGAACAGGGCTACGAGCAGTACTTC.

For this clone: The junction does not match germline at one end; this may be a read error. This chain links TRBV11-2 with TRBJ1-2; TRBD1 aligns across 7 bases. CDR1 and CDR2 (germline): SGHAT, FQNNGV. The CDR3 consists of 13 residues. The CDR3 coding sequence is TGTGCCAGCAGCCTAGACAGGGACAATGGCTACACCTTC. Encoded protein: CASSLDRDNGYTF.

The chain recombines TRBV28 with TRBJ2-5, with D tentatively TRBD1 or TRBD2 (5 bases each). Germline lookup yields CDR1 MDHEN and CDR2 SYDVKM. The CDR3 is 13 residues long. The ends were cut back, 4 bases at V and 5 bases at J, with 11 bases in the middle. CDR3 in amino acids: CASSSFWGETQYF. CDR3 DNA: TGTGCCAGCAGTTCCTTTTGGGGGGAGACCCAGTACTTC.

This chain uses TRBV6-5 with TRBJ2-5, with D possibly matching TRBD1 (5 bases). CDR3 length equals 11 residues. V lost 2 bases and J lost 7, with 5 bases in between. CDR1 is MNHEY, CDR2 SVGAGI, per germline. The CDR3 spells CASSYRGTQYF. CDR3 bases: TGTGCCAGCAGTTACAGGGGGACCCAGTACTTC.

The genes are TRBV2 and TRBJ1-1; weak D call: TRBD1 (5 bases). The V and J ends lost 7 bases and 3 bases respectively, with 9 bases between them. Germline CDR1 is SNHLY and CDR2 is FYNNEI. This CDR3 has 12 amino acids. The CDR3 loop reads CASTTEYTEAFF. DNA of the CDR3: TGTGCCAGCACGACAGAATACACTGAAGCTTTCTTT. The full variable domain, its missing parts supplied by reference TRBV2 and TRBJ1-1, is EPEVTQTPSHQVTQMGQEVILRCVPISNHLYFYWYRQILGQKVEFLVSFYNNEISEKSEIFDDQFSVERPDGSNFTLKIRSTKLEDSAMYFCASTTEYTEAFFGQGTRLTVV.

This clone was counted between two and nine times. V and J are TRBV30 and TRBJ2-4; TRBD2 might be the D (5 bases). Trimming stripped 3 bases from V and 2 bases from J, with 14 bases between. The CDR3 runs 15 residues. CDR1 is GTSNPN and CDR2 is SVGIG in the germline V gene (reference sequence). The CDR3 region is CAWSKQGGPKNIQYF. The CDR3 nucleotides are TGTGCCTGGAGCAAACAAGGCGGGCCCAAAAACATTCAGTACTTC.

The rearrangement joins TRBV7-6 to TRBJ2-1; TRBD1 matches at 11 bases. The trim removed 5 bases at V and 5 bases at J, leaving 8 bases unmatched. The germline CDR1 and CDR2 sequences are SGHVS and FNYEAQ. CDR3 length: 16 residues. The CDR3 sequence is CASSESGTGGNNEQFF. The CDR3 nucleotides are TGTGCCAGCAGCGAATCCGGGACAGGGGGTAACAATGAGCAGTTCTTC.

The chain carries TRBV9 and TRBJ1-2; TRBD1 is a possible D gene (5 bases). The V end was cut by 0 bases, the J end by 4 bases, with 19 bases between. The length of the CDR3 is 17 residues. The germline V gene encodes CDR1 SGDLS and CDR2 YYNGEE. Written as DNA, the CDR3 is TGTGCCAGCAGCGTAGGCTTCTCCGGGACGGCTTTCTATGGCTACACCTTC. The encoded protein is CASSVGFSGTAFYGYTF.

This chain connects TRBV5-6 to TRBJ2-2, with TRBD1 matching over 10 bases. The ends lost 3 bases at V and 7 bases at J; junction bases unmatched: 9. The CDR3 loop spans 16 amino acids. Germline V gene lookup returns CDR1 SGHDT and CDR2 YYEEEE. CDR3 sequence reads: CASSSQTGGSVGELFF. In nucleotides, the CDR3 is TGTGCCAGCAGCTCACAGACAGGGGGCTCTGTCGGGGAGCTGTTTTTT.

The chain joins TRBV4-2 to TRBJ2-3; D is perhaps TRBD1 or TRBD2 (6 bases each). The CDR3 has 15 amino acids. V gave up 3 bases and J gave up 4 bases, with 14 bases separating them. Germline CDR1 and CDR2: LGHNA and YNFKEQ. CDR3 sequence: CASSHLGGGADTQYF. CDR3 bases: TGTGCCAGCAGCCATTTGGGGGGCGGAGCAGATACGCAGTATTTT.

The genes are TRBV5-4 and TRBJ2-1; 7 bases align to TRBD1. Germline-derived CDR1 and CDR2 are SGHNT and YYREEE (reference sequence). Germline trimming cut 4 bases from V and 2 bases from J; bases unmatched to any gene: 6. The CDR3 extends over 15 amino acids. CDR3 sequence (DNA): TGTGCCAGCAGCCAGGGGACAGAGACCTACAATGAGCAGTTCTTC. Protein sequence: CASSQGTETYNEQFF. The entire variable domain, with the rest obtained from reference TRBV5-4 and TRBJ2-1, is as follows: ETGVTQSPTHLIKTRGQQVTLRCSSQSGHNTVSWYQQALGQGPQFIFQYYREEENGRGNFPPRFSGLQFPNYSSELNVNALELDDSALYLCASSQGTETYNEQFFGPGTRLTVL.

The rearrangement uses TRBV19 and TRBJ1-5, with D hard to call. Germline CDR1 LNHDA, CDR2 SQIVND (reference sequence). This CDR3 spans 14 amino acids. V dropped 3 bases and J dropped 0 bases, with 6 bases sitting between them. DNA for the CDR3: TGTGCCAGTAGTATCCGAAATAGCAATCAGCCCCAGCATTTT. Translation gives CASSIRNSNQPQHF.

The chain couples TRBV6-6 to TRBJ2-7; no clear D gene. Trimming pared 6 bases from V and 3 bases from J, leaving 6 bases between. The CDR3 spans 11 residues. Germline V gene data show CDR1 as MNHNY and CDR2 as SVGAGI (reference sequence). The chain's CDR3 is CASSSRYEQYF. CDR3 in DNA: TGTGCCAGCAGCAGCCGCTACGAGCAGTACTTC.

The chain employs TRBV7-9 and TRBJ2-5, with D tentatively TRBD2 (6 bases). Deletions cut 4 bases from V and 3 bases from J, with 15 bases between. The CDR3 loop spans 15 amino acids. Per germline, CDR1 SEHNR and CDR2 FQNEAQ (reference sequence). The DNA of the CDR3 is TGTGCCAGCAGCTCTCAGACCGGGAGCAAAGAGACCCAGTACTTC. Amino acid sequence: CASSSQTGSKETQYF.

The chain employs TRBV7-2 and TRBJ2-7, with 8 bases matching TRBD2. J lost 0 bases, V lost 5 bases, and 6 bases had no gene match. Germline lookup yields CDR1 SGHTA and CDR2 FQGNSA. The CDR3 extends over 15 amino acids. CDR3 sequence (DNA): TGTGCCAGCAGCGCGGGGGGCGGCTCCTCCTACGAGCAGTACTTC. This codes for CASSAGGGSSYEQYF.

This clone was recorded a few times. The chain uses TRBV5-1 and TRBJ1-2; TRBD1 aligns across 7 bases. Germline V gives CDR1 SGHRS, CDR2 YFSETQ. J gave up 14 bases and V 4 bases, and 11 bases lay outside the gene matches. There are 12 residues in the CDR3. Here the CDR3 reads CASSEQGSVGTF. CDR3 bases: TGCGCCAGCAGCGAACAGGGGTCGGTAGGAACCTTC.

This clone has a handful of counts. The chain recombines TRBV7-2 with TRBJ2-7; the match to TRBD1 covers 12 bases. V lost 7 bases to trimming and J lost 7 bases; unmatched junction nucleotides: 8. CDR3 length: 14 amino acids. Germline V CDR1 and CDR2: SGHTA, FQGNSA. CDR3 amino acids: CASNTGTGGYEQYF. In DNA, the CDR3 is TGTGCCAGCAACACCGGGACAGGGGGCTATGAGCAGTACTTC.

With regard to this clone: Other DNA sequences within the sample encode an identical CDR3. The rearrangement joins TRBV5-1 to TRBJ1-1, with 7 bases that match TRBD1. The CDR3 contains 13 residues. Germline CDR1 and CDR2: SGHRS and YFSETQ. Trimming at V came to 3 bases and at J to 5 bases, leaving 4 bases not matched to a gene. The CDR3 region has the DNA TGCGCCAGCAGCTGGACAGGAGGAACTGAAGCTTTCTTT. Its translation is CASSWTGGTEAFF. Full variable domain (rest looked up from reference TRBV5-1 and TRBJ1-1): KAGVTQTPRYLIKTRGQQVTLSCSPISGHRSVSWYQQTPGQGLQFLFEYFSETQRNKGNFPGRFSGRQFSNSRSEMNVSTLELGDSALYLCASSWTGGTEAFFGQGTRLTVV.